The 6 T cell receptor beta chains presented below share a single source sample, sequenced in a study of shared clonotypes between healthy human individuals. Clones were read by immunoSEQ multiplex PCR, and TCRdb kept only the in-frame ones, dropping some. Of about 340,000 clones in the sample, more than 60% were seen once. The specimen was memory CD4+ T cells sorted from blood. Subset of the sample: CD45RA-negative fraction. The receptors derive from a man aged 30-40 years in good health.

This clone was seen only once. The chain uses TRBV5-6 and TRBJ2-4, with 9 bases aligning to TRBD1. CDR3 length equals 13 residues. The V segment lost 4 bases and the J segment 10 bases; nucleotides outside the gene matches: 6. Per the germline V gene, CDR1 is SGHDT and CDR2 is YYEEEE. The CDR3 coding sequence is TGTGCCAGCAGCCCCTTCGGGACAGGGATTCAGTACTTC. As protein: CASSPFGTGIQYF.

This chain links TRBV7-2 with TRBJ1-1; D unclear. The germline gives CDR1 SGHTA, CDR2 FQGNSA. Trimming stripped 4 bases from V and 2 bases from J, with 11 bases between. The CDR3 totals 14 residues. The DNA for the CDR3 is TGTGCCAGCAGCTCAAACAGCGTTAACACTGAAGCTTTCTTT. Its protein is CASSSNSVNTEAFF. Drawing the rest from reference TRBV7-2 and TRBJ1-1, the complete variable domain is GAGVSQSPSNKVTEKGKDVELRCDPISGHTALYWYRQSLGQGLEFLIYFQGNSAPDKSGLPSDRFSAERTGGSVSTLTIQRTQQEDSAVYLCASSSNSVNTEAFFGQGTRLTVV.

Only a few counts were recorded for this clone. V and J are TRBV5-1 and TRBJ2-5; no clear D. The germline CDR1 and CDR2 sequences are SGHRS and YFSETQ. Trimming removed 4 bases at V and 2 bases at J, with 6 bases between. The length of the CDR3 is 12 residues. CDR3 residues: CASSVQQETQYF. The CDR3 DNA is TGCGCCAGCAGCGTACAGCAAGAGACCCAGTACTTC.

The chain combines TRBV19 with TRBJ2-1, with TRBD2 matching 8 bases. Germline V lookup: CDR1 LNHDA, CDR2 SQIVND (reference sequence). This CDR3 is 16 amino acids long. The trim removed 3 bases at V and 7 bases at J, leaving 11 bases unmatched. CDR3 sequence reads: CASSITGGALGNEQFF. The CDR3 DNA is TGTGCCAGTAGTATTACGGGGGGGGCCTTAGGGAATGAGCAGTTCTTC. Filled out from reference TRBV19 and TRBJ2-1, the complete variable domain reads DGGITQSPKYLFRKEGQNVTLSCEQNLNHDAMYWYRQDPGQGLRLIYYSQIVNDFQKGDIAEGYSVSREKKESFPLTVTSAQKNPTAFYLCASSITGGALGNEQFFGPGTRLTVL.

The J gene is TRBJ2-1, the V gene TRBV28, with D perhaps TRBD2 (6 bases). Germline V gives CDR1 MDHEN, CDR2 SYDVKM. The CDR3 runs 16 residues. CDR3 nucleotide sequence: TGTGCGACCGCCCCGGGCGGGACGGGATCCTACAATGAGCAGTTCTTC. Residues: CATAPGGTGSYNEQFF.

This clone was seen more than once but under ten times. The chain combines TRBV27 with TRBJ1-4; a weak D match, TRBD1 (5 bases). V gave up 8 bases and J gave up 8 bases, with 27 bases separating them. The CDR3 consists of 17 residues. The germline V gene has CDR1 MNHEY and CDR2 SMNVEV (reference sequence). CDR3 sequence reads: CASGSRGAAGFLEKLFF. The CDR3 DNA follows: TGTGCCAGCGGGTCAAGAGGGGCAGCGGGATTCTTAGAAAAACTGTTTTTT.